One and the same sample provided the 4 T cell receptor beta chains below, sequenced in a study of Graves' ophthalmopathy and Graves' hyperthyroidism. TCR beta CDR3 amplification used RNA transcripts. The workflow started with a first-round RT-PCR run with HTBI primers and then moved on to a second-round multiplex PCR. In TCRdb, the multiplex PCR reads were re-called with MiXCR into one record per CDR3 protein. The data hold approximately 1.2 million distinct CDR3 sequences, with about 40% observed a single time. The source material was peripheral blood or thyroid tissue (not recorded which). These receptors were collected from an adult man with Graves' hyperthyroidism.

This clonotype was seen many times. The chain has TRBV5-1 and TRBJ1-5; D not resolved. Trimming shortened V by 1 base and J by 4 bases, and 9 bases separated the two germline ends. Germline CDR1 and CDR2: SGHRS and YFSETQ. The CDR3 is 14 residues long. The CDR3 nucleotides read TGCGCCAGCAGCTTGTTGGGCGGGAATCAGCCCCAGCATTTT. Amino acids: CASSLLGGNQPQHF.

The chain recombines TRBV10-3 with TRBJ1-3; perhaps TRBD1 as D (6 bases). The CDR3 spans 13 residues. Germline CDR1 reads ENHRY; CDR2 reads SYGVKD. Trimming took 8 bases from V and 0 from J, leaving 8 bases between them. CDR3 nucleotide sequence: TGTGCCATCCGACAGGACTCTGGAAACACCATATATTTT. Its protein product is CAIRQDSGNTIYF.

There are many counts of this clonotype. V and J are TRBV20-1 and TRBJ2-7; weak D call: TRBD2 (5 bases). V was trimmed by 7 bases and J by 3 bases, leaving 16 bases between them. Germline V lookup: CDR1 DFQATT, CDR2 SNEGSKA (reference sequence). The CDR3 length is 13 residues. The DNA for the CDR3 is TGCAGTGAGAGCGAGGGTAGTGTCTACGAGCAGTACTTC. Amino acid sequence: CSESEGSVYEQYF.

This chain links TRBV15 with TRBJ2-7; the D is unclear. Between the trimmed V and J ends, which lost 0 bases and 3 bases, there was a span of 9 bases. Germline V gene sequence: CDR1 LNHNV, CDR2 YYDKDF (reference sequence). This CDR3 spans 14 amino acids. CDR3 sequence: CATSRDLGSYEQYF. CDR3 sequence (DNA): TGTGCCACCAGCAGAGATCTGGGCAGCTACGAGCAGTACTTC.